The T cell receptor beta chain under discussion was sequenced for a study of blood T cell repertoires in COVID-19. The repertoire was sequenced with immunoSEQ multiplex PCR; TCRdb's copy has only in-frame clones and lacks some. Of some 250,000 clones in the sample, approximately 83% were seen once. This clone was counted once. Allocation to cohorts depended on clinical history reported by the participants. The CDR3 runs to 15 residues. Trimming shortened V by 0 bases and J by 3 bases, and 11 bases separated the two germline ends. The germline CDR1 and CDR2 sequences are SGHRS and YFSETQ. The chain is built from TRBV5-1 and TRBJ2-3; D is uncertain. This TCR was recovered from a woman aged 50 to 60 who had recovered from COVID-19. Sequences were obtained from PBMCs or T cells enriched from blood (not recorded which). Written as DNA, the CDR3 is TGCGCCAGCAGCTTGGCCGGTGTTGCGACAGATACGCAGTATTTT. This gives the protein CASSLAGVATDTQYF.